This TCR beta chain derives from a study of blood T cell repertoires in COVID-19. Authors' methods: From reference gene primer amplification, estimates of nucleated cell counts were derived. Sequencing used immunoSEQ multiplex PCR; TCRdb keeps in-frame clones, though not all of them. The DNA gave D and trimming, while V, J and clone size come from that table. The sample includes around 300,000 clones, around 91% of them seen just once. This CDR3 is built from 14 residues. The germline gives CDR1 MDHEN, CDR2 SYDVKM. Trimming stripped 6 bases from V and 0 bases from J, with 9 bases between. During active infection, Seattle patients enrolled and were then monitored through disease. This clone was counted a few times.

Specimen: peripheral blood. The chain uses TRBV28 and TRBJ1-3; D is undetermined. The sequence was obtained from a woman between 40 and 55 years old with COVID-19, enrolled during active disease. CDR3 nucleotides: TGTGCCAGCAGCCTTACAGACTCTGGAAACACCATATATTTT. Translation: CASSLTDSGNTIYF.